This T cell receptor (beta chain) was sequenced during a study of neoadjuvant anti-PD-1 for oral cavity cancer. Germline assignment: CDR1 SGDLS and CDR2 YYNGEE. The CDR3 is 15 amino acids. The V gene lost 1 base and the J gene lost 0 bases, with 8 bases spanning the gap. Comment on this clone: Its matching antigen is unknown. This CDR3 is also generated by other DNA sequences in the sample.

Most tumor samples had approximately 5 ug input DNA in two replicates. Measured with immunoSEQ multiplex PCR; TCRdb has only the in-frame clones, and not every one. The sample contains about 12,000 clones, around 56% of which appear only once. General study findings and limits: Pretreatment Treg/Th17 ratio correlated inversely with post-treatment tumor clonality.

The sequencing used tumor tissue, collected before nivolumab (anti-PD-1) treatment. The sequence derives from a person aged 35 to 85 with oral cavity squamous cell carcinoma. The V call is TRBV9, the J call TRBJ1-3; TRBD1 might be the D (5 bases). The CDR3 loop is CASSVSGLSGNTIYF. The CDR3 DNA sequence: TGTGCCAGCAGCGTATCGGGGCTCTCTGGAAACACCATATATTTT.